Following are 12 T cell receptor beta chains from one sample sequenced in a study of blood T cell repertoires in COVID-19. Produced via immunoSEQ multiplex PCR; TCRdb's table is partial and in-frame only. The table shows about 45,000 clones, with roughly nine tenths occurring only once. The sequencing sample was made of peripheral blood. The source of these receptors is a human donor in a cohort sampled during active COVID-19.

This rearrangement joins TRBV5-1 to TRBJ2-1; D perhaps matches TRBD1 (6 bases). Trimming pared 2 bases from V and 4 bases from J, leaving 16 bases between. Germline V gene sequence: CDR1 SGHRS, CDR2 YFSETQ. This CDR3 region has 16 residues. CDR3 DNA: TGCGCCAGCAGCTTAACAACAGGGTCCCCGTACAATGAGCAGTTCTTC. Its translation: CASSLTTGSPYNEQFF.

The J gene is TRBJ2-1, the V gene TRBV6-6, with D tentatively TRBD2 (5 bases). This CDR3 contains 16 residues. Germline values: CDR1 MNHNY, CDR2 SVGAGI (reference sequence). V shed 2 bases and J shed 5 bases, with 16 bases lying between them. The DNA for the CDR3 is TGTGCCAGCAGTTACGGTATCTGGCAGACTAACAATGAGCAGTTCTTC. Amino acid sequence: CASSYGIWQTNNEQFF.

The genes are TRBV5-4 and TRBJ1-1, with D possibly matching TRBD1 (6 bases). CDR3 size: 14 residues. The V gene lost 2 bases and the J gene lost 1 base, with 9 bases spanning the gap. Germline CDR1 is SGHNT and CDR2 is YYREEE (reference sequence). CDR3 in DNA: TGTGCCAGCAGCTTTAACAGGGCGAACACTGAAGCTTTCTTT. This gives the protein CASSFNRANTEAFF.

A word on this clone: At one end, the junction sequence differs from germline, possibly due to a read error. The chain combines TRBV7-2 with TRBJ1-3; TRBD1 agrees at 8 bases. The germline V gene has CDR1 SGHTA and CDR2 FQGNSA. The length of the CDR3 is 17 residues. The CDR3 loop reads CASSLAPQGAGGNTIYF. CDR3 nucleotide sequence: TGTGCCAGCAGCCTAGCGCCGCAGGGGGCAGGAGGAAACACCATATATTTT.

V gene TRBV30 combines with J gene TRBJ1-2; the D is unclear. Between the trimmed V and J ends, which lost 2 bases and 4 bases, there was a span of 14 bases. CDR3 length equals 14 residues. CDR1 and CDR2 from the germline V gene are GTSNPN and SVGIG (reference sequence). This chain's CDR3 is CAWSRPGSGYGYTF. Written as DNA, the CDR3 is TGTGCCTGGAGTAGGCCGGGATCCGGCTATGGCTACACCTTC. Drawing the rest from reference TRBV30 and TRBJ1-2, the complete variable domain is SQTIHQWPATLVQPVGSPLSLECTVEGTSNPNLYWYRQAAGRGLQLLFYSVGIGQISSEVPQNLSASRPQDRQFILSSKKLLLSDSGFYLCAWSRPGSGYGYTFGSGTRLTVV.

This chain joins TRBV3-1 (or the pseudogene TRBV3-2) and TRBJ2-3; D may be TRBD1 (5 bases). This CDR3 comprises 17 residues. Trimming left V 1 base short and J 2 bases short, with 16 bases between. The germline V gene encodes CDR1 LGHDT and CDR2 YNNKEL (reference sequence). The CDR3: CASSQGRVTVFTDTQYF. The CDR3, as DNA: TGTGCCAGCAGCCAAGGTCGGGTGACAGTGTTCACAGATACGCAGTATTTT.

This chain links TRBV28 with TRBJ1-2; TRBD1 matches 11 bases. This CDR3 region has 15 residues. Trimming removed 2 bases from V and 4 bases from J; junction bases left unmatched: 3. CDR1 MDHEN and CDR2 SYDVKM come from the germline V gene. The DNA of the CDR3 is TGTGCCAGCAGTTTAGGACAGGGGGCGTTCTATGGCTACACCTTC. Its translation: CASSLGQGAFYGYTF.

The CDR3 loop reads CATSTSRTGSNTQYF. CDR3 sequence (DNA): TGTGCCACCAGCACCAGTCGGACAGGGTCGAATACGCAGTATTTT. The chain has TRBV15 and TRBJ2-3; 8 nucleotides align to TRBD1. The CDR3 length is 15 residues. The V gene's germline CDR1 is LNHNV and CDR2 YYDKDF (reference sequence). The V gene end was trimmed by 4 bases and the J gene end by 7 bases; junction bases not matched to a gene: 10.

The chain joins TRBV27 to TRBJ1-2, with 8 bases aligning to TRBD1. The germline CDR1 and CDR2 sequences are MNHEY and SMNVEV (reference sequence). The V segment lost 3 bases and the J segment 13 bases; nucleotides outside the gene matches: 13. This CDR3 contains 14 residues. This chain's CDR3 is CASSLGQGAFVVTF. The CDR3 DNA is TGTGCCAGCAGTTTGGGCCAGGGGGCGTTTGTAGTCACCTTC.

The chain has TRBV12-5 and TRBJ2-7, with 7 bases lining up with TRBD2. V was clipped by 0 bases and J by 13 bases; unmatched bases: 9. CDR1 LGHNT and CDR2 FRNRAP come from the germline V gene. The CDR3 has 13 residues. The CDR3 nucleotides read TGTGCTAGTGGTTTGGTAGCTTGGGCGGGAGTCTACTTC. This encodes CASGLVAWAGVYF.

This chain links TRBV12-1 with TRBJ2-4; the D segment call TRBD2 is taken from the table without a DNA check. TRBV12-1 is a recognized pseudogene. The CDR3 runs 15 residues. The CDR3 bases are TGTGCCAGCAGCAGGGGACTAGCGGGATCGGGCATTCAGTACTTC. As protein: CASSRGLAGSGIQYF.

The chain links TRBV18 to TRBJ1-2; D uncertain. CDR3 length equals 15 residues. CDR1 and CDR2 (germline): KGHSH, LQKENI. The V and J ends lost 0 bases and 4 bases respectively, with 12 bases between them. The CDR3 region is CASSPPSTDRYGYTF. In nucleotides, the CDR3 is TGTGCCAGCTCACCACCGTCAACAGATCGCTATGGCTACACCTTC. Full variable domain (outside the CDR3, taken from reference TRBV18 and TRBJ1-2): NAGVMQNPRHLVRRRGQEARLRCSPMKGHSHVYWYRQLPEEGLKFMVYLQKENIIDESGMPKERFSAEFPKEGPSILRIQQVVRGDSAAYFCASSPPSTDRYGYTFGSGTRLTVV.